This entry concerns a single T cell receptor (beta chain). As yet, its antigen is unknown. In germline, CDR1 is SGHRS, CDR2 YFSETQ. Deletions cut 2 bases from V and 0 bases from J, with 8 bases between. The CDR3 consists of 14 residues. Profiled with immunoSEQ multiplex PCR; TCRdb holds only in-frame clones, not every one. The data contain just under 45,000 clones, 83% of them singletons. The sample originates from a study of PD-L1 blockade in urothelial cancer. Study as a whole: Most patients, about nine tenths of the roughly 30, were males with bladder-origin cancer. The median number of T cells present in blood samples was approximately 140,000. Findings and caveats of the study: Durable benefit accompanied greater 3-week expansion of tumor-associated blood clones.

This sample's time point: peripheral blood 6 weeks after treatment start. This TCR derives from a man aged 55 to 70 with urothelial cancer. The sample in question was PBMCs, obtained around atezolizumab (anti-PD-L1) treatment. The genes are TRBV5-1 and TRBJ1-2; D gene uncertain. The CDR3, as DNA: TGCGCCAGCAGCTTATCCAGTACTAACTATGGCTACACCTTC. This translates into CASSLSSTNYGYTF. The whole variable domain, remainder taken from reference TRBV5-1 and TRBJ1-2, is KAGVTQTPRYLIKTRGQQVTLSCSPISGHRSVSWYQQTPGQGLQFLFEYFSETQRNKGNFPGRFSGRQFSNSRSEMNVSTLELGDSALYLCASSLSSTNYGYTFGSGTRLTVV.